This TCR beta chain appears in the sequencing data of a study of cytomegalovirus exposure and HLA in healthy donors. Background on the study: T cells numbering around 190 million yielded more than 100 million unique TCR beta sequences in an earlier analysis. Whole-study findings and limits: Certain sequence variants were highly shared and formed a cluster, and this cluster was likely a sequencing artifact. According to a later analysis, donors in an Asian-associated ancestry cluster reportedly had fewer N-insertions than the roughly 720-donor mean. Donor immune exposure was known only as CMV serostatus.

Per germline, CDR1 SGHTA and CDR2 FQGNSA. Trimming shortened V by 5 bases and J by 0 bases, and 13 bases separated the two germline ends. The CDR3 sequence is 15 residues long. The PCR used 60 Vbeta and 13 Jbeta primers. Clones were sequenced by immunoSEQ multiplex PCR, and TCRdb holds only the in-frame ones, with some missing. The sample yields about 150,000 clones, around 10% seen once. This clone has a handful of counts. The antigen is unknown. The material sequenced was PBMCs. This receptor was identified in a woman between 40 and 55 years old in good health and CMV-seropositive. The chain has TRBV7-2 and TRBJ1-2; D unclear. The chain's CDR3 is CASSPPGAANYGYTF. The CDR3 DNA reads TGTGCCAGCAGCCCCCCTGGTGCGGCTAACTATGGCTACACCTTC.